This is a list of T cell receptor beta chains from one sample in a study of STAT5B mutations in CD4+ large granular lymphocyte leukemia. Only in-frame clones appear in the TCRdb table, and some are missing; sequencing was by immunoSEQ multiplex PCR. The table lists some 51,000 clones, approximately 84% of them singletons. The material sequenced was CD4+ T cells from blood buffy coats. Source of these receptors: a human donor in good health. Each CDR3 is given with its conserved first and last residue. Fields, in order: V gene, J gene, clone size, D gene, CDR3 protein, CDR3 DNA. D genes are given only for firm matches. Size tells how often a clone was seen (once, few, many) or the class of an expanded clone, and some rows leave it out.

v_gene: TRBV6-5
j_gene: TRBJ1-2
abundance: few
d_gene: TRBD1
CDR3aa: CASSYTTGQEGYTF
CDR3nt: TGTGCCAGCAGTTACACGACAGGGCAAGAAGGCTACACCTTC

v_gene: TRBV28
j_gene: TRBJ1-4
abundance: .
d_gene: .
CDR3aa: CASKENEKLFF
CDR3nt: TGTGCCAGCAAAGAAAATGAAAAACTGTTTTTT

v_gene: TRBV11-1
j_gene: TRBJ1-1
abundance: .
d_gene: .
CDR3aa: CASSSGLFSNTEAFF
CDR3nt: TGTGCCAGCAGCTCCGGACTGTTCTCGAACACTGAAGCTTTCTTT

v_gene: TRBV6-1
j_gene: TRBJ1-4
abundance: .
d_gene: TRBD1
CDR3aa: CASSEDRGPNEKLFF
CDR3nt: TGTGCCAGCAGCGAAGACAGGGGGCCAAATGAAAAACTGTTTTTT

v_gene: TRBV10-3
j_gene: TRBJ2-7
abundance: once
d_gene: TRBD1
CDR3aa: CAASGTGKSYEQYF
CDR3nt: TGTGCCGCCTCCGGGACAGGGAAATCCTACGAGCAGTACTTC

v_gene: TRBV6-5
j_gene: TRBJ2-7
abundance: few
d_gene: .
CDR3aa: CASSYLGGKEQYF
CDR3nt: TGTGCCAGCAGTTACTTGGGGGGTAAAGAGCAGTACTTC

v_gene: TRBV6-5
j_gene: TRBJ2-3
abundance: .
d_gene: TRBD1
CDR3aa: CASRQTGSDTQYF
CDR3nt: TGTGCCAGCAGGCAGACAGGGTCAGATACGCAGTATTTT

v_gene: TRBV19
j_gene: TRBJ1-5
abundance: .
d_gene: .
CDR3aa: CASRGGAGAVHQPQHF
CDR3nt: TGTGCCAGTAGGGGTGGGGCAGGCGCCGTTCATCAGCCCCAGCATTTT

v_gene: TRBV30
j_gene: TRBJ2-7
abundance: .
d_gene: TRBD1
CDR3aa: CAWSSPGTAHYEQYF
CDR3nt: TGTGCCTGGAGTTCCCCCGGGACAGCCCACTACGAGCAGTACTTC

v_gene: TRBV5-1
j_gene: TRBJ2-2
abundance: .
d_gene: .
CDR3aa: CASRLQGGNTGELFF
CDR3nt: TGCGCCAGCAGGCTGCAGGGTGGGAACACCGGGGAGCTGTTTTTT

v_gene: TRBV9
j_gene: TRBJ2-3
abundance: .
d_gene: .
CDR3aa: CASSVGASTDTQYF
CDR3nt: TGTGCCAGCAGCGTTGGGGCAAGCACAGATACGCAGTATTTT

v_gene: TRBV7-2
j_gene: TRBJ2-3
abundance: .
d_gene: .
CDR3aa: CASSLRGTSSTDTQYF
CDR3nt: TGTGCCAGCAGCCTACGGGGGACCAGTAGCACAGATACGCAGTATTTT

v_gene: TRBV18
j_gene: TRBJ2-5
abundance: once
d_gene: .
CDR3aa: CASSLQYQETQYF
CDR3nt: TGTGCCAGCTCACTCCAGTACCAAGAGACCCAGTACTTC

v_gene: TRBV19
j_gene: TRBJ2-7
abundance: .
d_gene: .
CDR3aa: CASSIDRSRHYEQYF
CDR3nt: TGTGCCAGTAGTATAGATCGTAGCAGACACTACGAGCAGTACTTC

v_gene: TRBV20-1
j_gene: TRBJ2-3
abundance: .
d_gene: .
CDR3aa: CSASGDTQYF
CDR3nt: TGCAGTGCTAGTGGGGATACGCAGTATTTT

v_gene: TRBV2
j_gene: TRBJ1-2
abundance: .
d_gene: .
CDR3aa: CASGGKGRLLLNGYTF
CDR3nt: TGTGCCAGCGGCGGGAAGGGGCGGCTGCTTTTAAATGGCTACACCTTC

v_gene: TRBV9
j_gene: TRBJ1-6
abundance: few
d_gene: .
CDR3aa: CASSVGRSTQNSPLHF
CDR3nt: TGTGCCAGCAGCGTAGGGAGGTCCACCCAGAATTCACCCCTCCACTTT

v_gene: TRBV7-2
j_gene: TRBJ1-1
abundance: once
d_gene: .
CDR3aa: CASSFPSGAATEAFF
CDR3nt: TGTGCCAGCAGCTTCCCATCAGGGGCCGCCACTGAAGCTTTCTTT

v_gene: TRBV30
j_gene: TRBJ2-1
abundance: .
d_gene: .
CDR3aa: CASLDGASYNEQFF
CDR3nt: TGTGCCTCCTTGGACGGAGCCTCCTACAATGAGCAGTTCTTC

v_gene: TRBV7-3
j_gene: TRBJ2-2
abundance: .
d_gene: TRBD2
CDR3aa: CASSLIGSAGGPTGELFF
CDR3nt: TGTGCCAGCAGCTTAATCGGGTCAGCGGGGGGGCCCACCGGGGAGCTGTTTTTT

v_gene: TRBV11-2
j_gene: TRBJ1-2
abundance: .
d_gene: .
CDR3aa: CASSHGTLYGYTF
CDR3nt: TGTGCCAGCAGCCACGGGACCCTATATGGCTACACCTTC

v_gene: TRBV7-3
j_gene: TRBJ2-5
abundance: .
d_gene: .
CDR3aa: CASSFGGRETQYF
CDR3nt: TGTGCCAGCAGCTTCGGGGGCCGAGAGACCCAGTACTTC

v_gene: TRBV5-1
j_gene: TRBJ2-2
abundance: .
d_gene: .
CDR3aa: CASTTRGPNTGELFF
CDR3nt: TGCGCCAGCACAACACGGGGGCCCAACACCGGGGAGCTGTTTTTT

v_gene: TRBV30
j_gene: TRBJ2-7
abundance: .
d_gene: TRBD2
CDR3aa: CAWRVAGATYEQYF
CDR3nt: TGTGCCTGGAGGGTAGCGGGAGCAACCTACGAGCAGTACTTC

v_gene: TRBV5-1
j_gene: TRBJ2-7
abundance: .
d_gene: TRBD1
CDR3aa: CASSSKLQGPRSYEQYF
CDR3nt: TGCGCCAGCAGCTCAAAACTACAGGGGCCCCGCTCCTACGAGCAGTACTTC

v_gene: TRBV7-9
j_gene: TRBJ2-2
abundance: .
d_gene: .
CDR3aa: CASSLNTGELFF
CDR3nt: TGTGCCAGCAGCTTAAACACCGGGGAGCTGTTTTTT

v_gene: TRBV29-1
j_gene: TRBJ2-5
abundance: .
d_gene: .
CDR3aa: CSWFRESGETQYF
CDR3nt: TGCAGCTGGTTTAGGGAGAGTGGAGAGACCCAGTACTTC

v_gene: TRBV6-5
j_gene: TRBJ1-3
abundance: .
d_gene: TRBD1
CDR3aa: CASSYLGTGVGNTIYF
CDR3nt: TGTGCCAGCAGTTACCTGGGTACAGGGGTAGGAAACACCATATATTTT

v_gene: TRBV4-1
j_gene: TRBJ2-1
abundance: .
d_gene: TRBD2
CDR3aa: CASSQGGGLAGGLGEQFF
CDR3nt: TGCGCCAGCAGCCAAGGGGGGGGACTAGCGGGAGGTCTTGGGGAGCAGTTCTTC

v_gene: TRBV5-6
j_gene: TRBJ1-4
abundance: .
d_gene: TRBD1
CDR3aa: CASSLVGDRGPEKLFF
CDR3nt: TGTGCCAGCAGCTTGGTAGGCGACAGGGGCCCCGAAAAACTGTTTTTT

v_gene: TRBV6-1
j_gene: TRBJ2-7
abundance: few
d_gene: .
CDR3aa: CASSEAYEQYF
CDR3nt: TGTGCCAGCAGTGAGGCCTACGAGCAGTACTTC

v_gene: TRBV11-2
j_gene: TRBJ2-7
abundance: .
d_gene: .
CDR3aa: CASSLVRGAKLSYEQYF
CDR3nt: TGTGCCAGCAGCTTAGTTAGGGGGGCAAAACTTTCCTACGAGCAGTACTTC

v_gene: TRBV7-9
j_gene: TRBJ1-6
abundance: .
d_gene: TRBD1
CDR3aa: CASSPSGQLNSPLHF
CDR3nt: TGTGCCAGCAGCCCTTCGGGACAGCTAAATTCACCCCTCCACTTT

v_gene: TRBV18
j_gene: TRBJ1-1
abundance: .
d_gene: TRBD1
CDR3aa: CASSPGDRVNTEAFF
CDR3nt: TGTGCCAGCTCACCAGGGGACAGGGTAAACACTGAAGCTTTCTTT

v_gene: TRBV11-3
j_gene: TRBJ1-2
abundance: .
d_gene: TRBD1
CDR3aa: CASSLVRDRVLIF
CDR3nt: TGTGCCAGCAGCTTAGTCCGGGACAGGGTCCTGATCTTC

v_gene: TRBV4-1
j_gene: TRBJ2-3
abundance: few
d_gene: TRBD2
CDR3aa: CASSQDREGGDTQYF
CDR3nt: TGCGCCAGCAGCCAAGATCGGGAGGGAGGGGATACGCAGTATTTT

v_gene: TRBV5-6
j_gene: TRBJ2-1
abundance: .
d_gene: TRBD1
CDR3aa: CASSLVGQGDNEQFF
CDR3nt: TGTGCCAGCAGCTTGGTAGGACAGGGCGACAATGAGCAGTTCTTC

v_gene: TRBV5-5
j_gene: TRBJ2-2
abundance: .
d_gene: .
CDR3aa: CASSLGLAQNTGELFF
CDR3nt: TGTGCCAGCAGCTTGGGGCTAGCGCAAAACACCGGGGAGCTGTTTTTT

v_gene: TRBV18
j_gene: TRBJ1-2
abundance: few
d_gene: TRBD1
CDR3aa: CASSQGQEHGYTF
CDR3nt: TGTGCCAGCTCACAGGGACAGGAACATGGCTACACCTTC

v_gene: TRBV9
j_gene: TRBJ2-1
abundance: .
d_gene: .
CDR3aa: CASSSHSLYNEQFF
CDR3nt: TGTGCCAGCAGCTCGCATTCCCTATACAATGAGCAGTTCTTC

v_gene: TRBV7-6
j_gene: TRBJ2-7
abundance: .
d_gene: .
CDR3aa: CASSLAGGYEQYF
CDR3nt: TGTGCCAGCAGCTTAGCAGGGGGCTACGAGCAGTACTTC

v_gene: TRBV18
j_gene: TRBJ2-5
abundance: .
d_gene: .
CDR3aa: CASSPSAEETQYF
CDR3nt: TGTGCCAGCTCACCGTCGGCAGAAGAGACCCAGTACTTC

v_gene: TRBV6-1
j_gene: TRBJ2-2
abundance: few
d_gene: .
CDR3aa: CASSSGRNTGELFF
CDR3nt: TGTGCCAGCAGTTCCGGGAGGAACACCGGGGAGCTGTTTTTT

v_gene: TRBV4-1
j_gene: TRBJ2-7
abundance: .
d_gene: TRBD2
CDR3aa: CASSRERLAGGRVHEQYF
CDR3nt: TGCGCCAGCAGCCGCGAGAGACTAGCGGGAGGAAGGGTACACGAGCAGTACTTC

v_gene: TRBV5-1
j_gene: TRBJ2-7
abundance: once
d_gene: TRBD2
CDR3aa: CASVPLAGGPHEQYF
CDR3nt: TGCGCCAGCGTACCTCTAGCGGGAGGTCCCCACGAGCAGTACTTC